The 21 T cell receptor beta chains in this list originate from one sample, sequenced in a study of T cell responses to AZD1222 COVID-19 vaccine (dated by TCRdb to 2020 to 2022). Library preparation used the immunoSEQ multiplex PCR assay. Here the immuneACCESS table is served through TCRdb, limited to in-frame sequences with V and J called. Missing clones are a known gap in these copies; in checked studies unresolved V genes cover under half, and the rest lacks a known reason. The sample table holds over 85,000 clones, of which 81% were seen once. The ten top clones hold around 4.6% of the sample. Interpreted using the paper, the time point label stands for: baseline before first vaccination. Here the sequenced sample was peripheral blood, taken on day 0 of AZD1222 vaccination. Receptor source: an adult in good health.

Here the CDR3 reads CASKDGRVDNQPQHF. The CDR3 DNA sequence: TGTGCCAGCAAGGATGGCAGGGTAGACAATCAGCCCCAGCATTTT. This chain connects TRBV28 to TRBJ1-5, with D possibly matching TRBD1 (5 bases). V lost 7 bases to trimming and J lost 3 bases, with 16 bases between them. The CDR3 sequence is 15 residues long. Looked up from germline, CDR1 is MDHEN and CDR2 is SYDVKM.

CDR3 loop: CASSLKEYEQYF. The CDR3 bases are TGTGCCAGCAGCTTAAAAGAATACGAGCAGTACTTC. The rearrangement uses TRBV13 and TRBJ2-7; D call uncertain. Trimming cost V 2 bases and J 4 bases, with 6 bases left between them. Germline V gene sequence: CDR1 PRHDT, CDR2 FYEKMQ (reference sequence). The CDR3 has 12 residues.

The CDR3 DNA reads TGTGCCACCGCCCTTGGGGGGGGGAGCACAGATACGCAGTATTTT. Translating gives CATALGGGSTDTQYF. The chain uses TRBV24-1 and TRBJ2-3; 7 nucleotides match TRBD2. CDR3 length: 15 amino acids. Germline V lookup: CDR1 KGHDR, CDR2 SFDVKD. After removal of 9 bases from V and 0 bases from J, the junction contained 8 bases not matched to a gene.

There are a few counts of this clone. The V gene is TRBV30, the J gene TRBJ1-1; D is unclear. Trimming left V 2 bases short and J 1 base short, with 5 bases between. The CDR3 consists of 12 residues. Germline CDR1 and CDR2: GTSNPN and SVGIG (reference sequence). The CDR3 coding sequence is TGTGCCTGGAGTTTCCCGAACACTGAAGCTTTCTTT. It yields the protein CAWSFPNTEAFF.

The genes are TRBV3-1 (or the pseudogene TRBV3-2) and TRBJ1-5, with D possibly being TRBD1 (6 bases). The germline V gene encodes CDR1 LGHDT and CDR2 YNNKEL (reference sequence). The CDR3 totals 18 residues. Trimming cost V 2 bases and J 4 bases, with 21 bases left between them. Written as DNA, the CDR3 is TGTGCCAGCAGCCAACTGACGGCGGGGGCGGGGGTAAATCAGCCCCAGCATTTT. Protein product: CASSQLTAGAGVNQPQHF.

This chain joins TRBV5-5 and TRBJ1-3; maybe TRBD1 (5 bases). With 4 bases removed from V and 0 bases from J, the gap between germline ends came to 11 bases. This CDR3 has 15 residues. Germline-derived CDR1 and CDR2 are SGHKS and YYEKEE (reference sequence). CDR3 loop: CASSLMDISGNTIYF. Written as DNA, the CDR3 is TGTGCCAGCAGCCTAATGGACATCTCTGGAAACACCATATATTTT.

The V and J genes are TRBV5-1 and TRBJ1-2, with unresolved D. The CDR3 is made up of 12 amino acids. CDR1 is SGHRS and CDR2 is YFSETQ in the germline V gene. V was cut by 1 base and J by 3 bases, with 4 bases left in between. CDR3 coding DNA: TGCGCCAGCAGCTTGATGGACTATGGCTACACCTTC. Amino acid sequence: CASSLMDYGYTF.

Remarks on this clone: This may stem from a read error, because a much larger clone lies one nucleotide away. The chain carries TRBV7-9 and TRBJ2-3, with 11 bases lining up with TRBD2. Germline V gene lookup returns CDR1 SEHNR and CDR2 FQNEAQ (reference sequence). CDR3 length: 15 amino acids. The V gene end was trimmed by 5 bases and the J gene end by 1 base; junction bases not matched to a gene: 2. CDR3 nucleotides: TGTGCCAGCAGCCTGACTAGCGGGGGCACAGATACGCAGTATTTT. Translation: CASSLTSGGTDTQYF.

V usage is TRBV4-3 and J usage is TRBJ2-2; TRBD1 is a possible D gene (6 bases). This CDR3 comprises 16 residues. Trimming pared 2 bases from V and 0 bases from J, leaving 10 bases between. Germline V CDR1 and CDR2: LGHNA, YSLEER. CDR3: CASSQPDRSNTGELFF. The CDR3 DNA is TGCGCCAGCAGCCAACCGGACAGATCGAACACCGGGGAGCTGTTTTTT.

This chain connects TRBV7-9 to TRBJ2-5; either TRBD1 or TRBD2 may fit D (7 bases each). V lost 5 bases to trimming and J lost 6 bases, with 16 bases between them. Germline values: CDR1 SEHNR, CDR2 FQNEAQ (reference sequence). The CDR3 spans 14 residues. The CDR3 DNA follows: TGTGCCAGCAGCCGCCAGGGGGGGGTTCAGACCCAGTACTTC. Translating it yields CASSRQGGVQTQYF.

This clone was seen once. The chain couples TRBV7-2 to TRBJ1-5, with TRBD1 identical over 8 bases. The CDR3 sequence is 17 residues long. Losses at the gene ends were 5 bases for V and 1 base for J; bases not matched to a gene: 10. Per the germline V gene, CDR1 is SGHTA and CDR2 is FQGNSA. CDR3 sequence: CASSRDRNVKSNQPQHF. The DNA for the CDR3 is TGTGCCAGCAGCCGGGACAGGAACGTGAAAAGCAATCAGCCCCAGCATTTT.

This chain connects TRBV5-6 to TRBJ2-5; 9 bases align to TRBD2. With 4 bases clipped from V and 5 bases from J, the junction kept 15 bases outside the gene matches. Germline loops: CDR1 SGHDT, CDR2 YYEEEE. The CDR3 is 17 amino acids. Here the CDR3 reads CASSGLLAGDQGETQYF. The CDR3 nucleotides read TGTGCCAGCAGCGGCCTTTTAGCGGGGGACCAGGGGGAGACCCAGTACTTC.

Only a few counts were recorded for this clone. CDR3 coding DNA: TGTGCCAGCAGCGCAGGAGACAGGGGGCAAGGCTACACCTTC. It encodes CASSAGDRGQGYTF. This sequence joins TRBV9 and TRBJ1-2; 10 bases agree with TRBD1. The CDR3 has 14 amino acids. Per germline, CDR1 SGDLS and CDR2 YYNGEE. Trimming cost V 3 bases and J 8 bases; bases outside gene matches: 7.

Turning to this clone: The sample has other DNA sequences that encode this CDR3 too. The chain is built from TRBV7-3 and TRBJ2-2, with D perhaps given as TRBD1 or TRBD2 (6 bases each). Trimming took 5 bases from V and 7 from J, leaving 14 bases between them. Germline CDR1 is SGHTA and CDR2 is FQGTGA. There are 14 residues in the CDR3. This CDR3 reads CASSRRGPGGELFF. The CDR3 DNA is TGTGCCAGCAGCCGACGGGGGCCGGGCGGGGAGCTGTTTTTT.

The sample holds one count of this clone. V is TRBV7-2 and J is TRBJ2-4, with 9 bases matching TRBD1. Per the germline V gene, CDR1 is SGHTA and CDR2 is FQGNSA. This CDR3 is 16 amino acids long. Trimming took 1 base from V and 7 from J; bases not matched to a gene: 8. The CDR3 region has the DNA TGTGCCAGCAGCTTAGAAGGGACAGGGAGACAGAACATTCAGTACTTC. Translated, it gives CASSLEGTGRQNIQYF.

For the CDR3, the DNA is TGTGCCAGCAGCTTGGCGGGGACTAGCAGGTCCGGGGAGCTGTTTTTT. Translated, it gives CASSLAGTSRSGELFF. The V and J genes are TRBV5-4 and TRBJ2-2, with TRBD2 matching 9 bases. Germline lookup yields CDR1 SGHNT and CDR2 YYREEE (reference sequence). J lost 6 bases, V lost 0 bases, and 6 bases had no gene match. The CDR3 totals 16 residues.

The rearrangement uses TRBV19 and TRBJ1-5; perhaps TRBD1 as D (5 bases). CDR1 is LNHDA and CDR2 is SQIVND in the germline V gene (reference sequence). Trimming took 8 bases from V and 4 from J, leaving 15 bases between them. The CDR3 sequence is 14 residues long. Here the CDR3 reads CASVTGRGNQPQHF. CDR3 sequence (DNA): TGTGCCAGTGTCACTGGGAGGGGAAATCAGCCCCAGCATTTT.

V is TRBV18 and J is TRBJ2-2; 10 bases line up with TRBD2. After removal of 3 bases from V and 5 bases from J, the junction contained 3 bases not matched to a gene. The germline V gene encodes CDR1 KGHSH and CDR2 LQKENI. The CDR3 extends over 15 amino acids. CDR3 protein: CASSPLAGVTGELFF. CDR3 in DNA: TGTGCCAGCTCACCTCTAGCGGGAGTTACCGGGGAGCTGTTTTTT. The complete variable domain, with remaining parts taken from reference TRBV18 and TRBJ2-2, reads NAGVMQNPRHLVRRRGQEARLRCSPMKGHSHVYWYRQLPEEGLKFMVYLQKENIIDESGMPKERFSAEFPKEGPSILRIQQVVRGDSAAYFCASSPLAGVTGELFFGEGSRLTVL.

This sequence joins TRBV4-3 and TRBJ1-2; 7 nucleotides line up with TRBD1. The CDR3 consists of 13 residues. Germline CDR1 is LGHNA and CDR2 is YSLEER. After removal of 4 bases from V and 6 bases from J, the junction contained 5 bases not matched to a gene. The CDR3 DNA reads TGCGCCAGCAGCCGCTACGACAGGGATGGCTACACCTTC. Protein sequence: CASSRYDRDGYTF.

In its sample, this clone was seen a few times. The V and J genes are TRBV7-2 and TRBJ1-4; 7 positions match TRBD1. Trimming took 6 bases from V and 2 from J; bases not matched to a gene: 6. The length of the CDR3 is 15 residues. CDR1 and CDR2 (germline): SGHTA, FQGNSA. DNA for the CDR3: TGTGCCAGCAGGCCGACAGGGATGACTAATGAAAAACTGTTTTTT. Protein product: CASRPTGMTNEKLFF.

V is TRBV2 and J is TRBJ1-2; D is possibly TRBD1 (6 bases). V lost 6 bases, J lost 5 bases, and 16 bases lay in between. The CDR3 is 14 amino acids. CDR1 is SNHLY and CDR2 is FYNNEI in the germline V gene. The CDR3 sequence is CASSPDRILYGYTF. The DNA for the CDR3 is TGTGCCAGCAGCCCGGACAGAATACTGTATGGCTACACCTTC.